The present T cell receptor (beta chain) was sequenced within a study of T cell repertoires and HLA-DP antigens. Study conclusions and caveats: Naive and memory CD4+ repertoires were not analysed separately.

TCRdb keeps only in-frame clones here, not all; method: immunoSEQ multiplex PCR. The sample holds 65,000 to 90,000 clones; roughly 75% are singletons and the top ten take roughly 1.5%. Note on this clone: Its antigen is not known.

The sequencing sample was made of CD4+ T cells from PBMCs. The TCR sequence derives from a man aged 55 to 70 in good health and CMV-seronegative.

CDR3 DNA sequence: TGTGCCAGCAGCTTGGTGGGCAGGGACTACGAGCAGTACTTC. Its translation: CASSLVGRDYEQYF. V is TRBV5-6 and J is TRBJ2-7; D perhaps matches TRBD1 (5 bases). The germline gives CDR1 SGHDT, CDR2 YYEEEE. V lost 0 bases, J lost 3 bases, and 10 bases lay in between. CDR3 length: 14 residues.